These T cell receptor beta chains were read from a single sample in a study of T cells after yellow fever vaccination. TCRdb re-called the 5' RACE reads with MiXCR, one entry per CDR3 protein. The sample gives about 150,000 distinct CDR3 sequences, approximately 6.6% of which show up once; about 0.61% is in the top ten. Sample: CD4+ T cells sorted from PBMCs, taken 10 days after the yellow fever booster vaccination. These receptors were collected from a man aged 25 to 45 who received the YFV17D yellow fever vaccine. CDR3s include the opening cysteine and the closing phenylalanine or tryptophan. The D gene is left open where the match is weak. Some rows have no size entry. The others give once, few or many, or a class for an expanded clone.

10,NA,many,TRBJ2-5,TRBV7-2,TGTGCCAGCAGCACCGAGACCCAGTACTTC,CASSTETQYF
15,TRBD1,many,TRBJ1-6,TRBV6-5,TGTGCCAGCAGACCCGGACAGGGATATAATTCACCCCTCCACTTT,CASRPGQGYNSPLHF
14,NA,many,TRBJ1-5,TRBV7-6,TGTGCCAGCAGCTTAACCGGCCCCGATGGGCCCCAGCATTTT,CASSLTGPDGPQHF
13,NA,many,TRBJ2-7,TRBV18,TGTGCCAGCCTCCGGGACAACTCCTACGAGCAGTACTTC,CASLRDNSYEQYF
13,TRBD2,many,TRBJ2-1,TRBV7-2,TGTGCCAGCAGCACCGGACTAGCTGAGAGGCAGTTCTTC,CASSTGLAERQFF
16,NA,many,TRBJ2-5,TRBV4-2,TGTGCCAGCAGCCAAGAGGGGGGAGTTTTATTAAAGACCCAGTACTTC,CASSQEGGVLLKTQYF
16,TRBD1,many,TRBJ1-1,TRBV10-2,TGCGCCAGCAGTGAGTTAGGGACAGGGTCGAACACTGAAGCTTTCTTT,CASSELGTGSNTEAFF
15,NA,many,TRBJ2-7,TRBV18,TGTGCCAGCTCACCAACGGTGGGAGTGGTCTACGAGCAGTACTTC,CASSPTVGVVYEQYF
13,NA,many,TRBJ1-1,TRBV20-1,TGCAGTGCTAGAGGCCAGCTGAACACTGAAGCTTTCTTT,CSARGQLNTEAFF
15,TRBD1,many,TRBJ2-2,TRBV5-5,TGTGCCAGCAGCCGCGGGACAGGGGACACCGGGGAGCTGTTTTTT,CASSRGTGDTGELFF
11,NA,many,TRBJ2-1,TRBV28,TGTGCCAGCAGTACCCACAGGGAGCAGTTCTTC,CASSTHREQFF
13,NA,many,TRBJ2-7,TRBV10-3,TGTGCCATCATAGCTGACTTCTCCTACGAGCAGTACTTC,CAIIADFSYEQYF
14,TRBD2,few,TRBJ2-7,TRBV7-9,TGTGCCAGCAGCTTAGGTAGCGGGAGTCTCTGGCAGTACTTC,CASSLGSGSLWQYF
13,NA,many,TRBJ2-3,TRBV15,TGTGCCACCAGTGCGGGGACCACAGATACGCAGTATTTT,CATSAGTTDTQYF
11,NA,many,TRBJ2-7,TRBV7-9,TGTGCCAGCAGCCCTGTGTACGAGCAGTACTTC,CASSPVYEQYF
13,NA,many,TRBJ2-5,TRBV20-1,TGCAGTGCTCACGACTCAAATGGGGAGACCCAGTACTTC,CSAHDSNGETQYF
17,TRBD2,few,TRBJ2-5,TRBV20-1,TGCAGTGCTAGAGATCTTGGGGCTAGCGGGCACCAAGAGACCCAGTACTTC,CSARDLGASGHQETQYF
18,TRBD2,many,TRBJ2-1,TRBV29-1,TGCAGCGTTCCTTCACTAGGACTAGCGGGAGGCGCCTACAATGAGCAGTTCTTC,CSVPSLGLAGGAYNEQFF
14,TRBD1,many,TRBJ2-2,TRBV20-1,TGCAGTGCTAGAGTGGACAGGGTCACCGGGGAGCTGTTTTTT,CSARVDRVTGELFF
14,TRBD1,many,TRBJ1-5,TRBV20-1,TGCAGTGGGACAGGGGGCGGAGGCAATCAGCCCCAGCATTTT,CSGTGGGGNQPQHF
12,NA,many,TRBJ2-3,TRBV20-1,TGCAGTGCTAGAGTCTCTAGCTATACGCAGTATTTT,CSARVSSYTQYF
15,NA,NA,TRBJ2-3,TRBV20-1,TGCAGTGCTAGAGGAGGAACAGCTAGCACAGATACGCAGTATTTT,CSARGGTASTDTQYF
15,TRBD2,many,TRBJ2-1,TRBV5-1,TGCGCCAGCAGCGTTAGCGGGGATTCCTACAATGAGCAGTTCTTC,CASSVSGDSYNEQFF
13,TRBD2,NA,TRBJ2-7,TRBV6-5,TGTGCCAGCACTTCCCCAGCGGGAGGGGGGGAATACTTC,CASTSPAGGGEYF
14,NA,many,TRBJ2-3,TRBV5-1,TGCGCCAGCAGCTCGTCCGGGAGCACAGATACGCAGTATTTT,CASSSSGSTDTQYF
18,TRBD2,many,TRBJ2-1,TRBV11-2,TGTGCCAGCGGCCGCGGGGGTTTCACCTCTTTTAAATACAATGAGCAGTTCTTC,CASGRGGFTSFKYNEQFF
11,NA,NA,TRBJ1-2,TRBV6-5,TGTGCCGCGGGGGTGGAATATGGCTATACCTTC,CAAGVEYGYTF
15,TRBD1,many,TRBJ2-2,TRBV5-1,TGCGCCAGCAGCTTGGGACAGGGAAGCCCCGGGGAGCTGTTTTTT,CASSLGQGSPGELFF
13,TRBD2,few,TRBJ2-1,TRBV20-1,TGCAGTGCGGACGGGAGGTACCACAATGAGCAGTTCTTC,CSADGRYHNEQFF
15,NA,many,TRBJ2-7,TRBV20-1,TGCAGTGCTAGTGGGGGGACAAACTTGCCCTACGAGCAGTACTTC,CSASGGTNLPYEQYF
13,NA,many,TRBJ2-2,TRBV10-2,TGCGCCAGCAGTCTTGTCAGCTCTGGGGAGCTGTTTTTT,CASSLVSSGELFF
13,NA,NA,TRBJ2-7,TRBV13,TGTGCCAGGAGCTTGGGGCTACGCTACGAGCAGTACTTC,CARSLGLRYEQYF